The present T cell receptor (beta chain) was sequenced within a study of spatial heterogeneity in lung cancer. Details on this clonotype: Its cognate antigen is unknown.

The germline gives CDR1 GTSNPN, CDR2 SVGIG (reference sequence). The CDR3 runs to 12 residues. V gave up 4 bases and J gave up 3 bases, with 10 bases separating them. Whole-study results and caveats: In blood, ubiquitous expanded tumor TCRs appeared more at resection than follow-up.

Each molecule of TCR cDNA was tagged with one unique molecular identifier. A single record per CDR3 protein comes from TCRdb applying MiXCR to the 5' RACE reads. The data contain 43,000 or so distinct CDR3 sequences, 6.8% of them singletons. Time point in this sample: sample taken at primary tumor resection. From tumor, nontumor lung or frozen PBMC, whole RNA was taken unsorted for sequencing. Sequenced here: PBMCs, sampled at surgery. This rearrangement joins TRBV30 to TRBJ2-7; weak D call: TRBD1 (5 bases). This TCR derives from a female donor with early-stage non-small cell lung cancer. CDR3 sequence reads: CAWKGQSYEQYF. Here the CDR3 DNA reads TGTGCCTGGAAGGGGCAGAGCTACGAGCAGTACTTC.